Each of the 16 T cell receptor beta chains below was sequenced from the same sample in a study of vaccination effects on CD4 cells after COVID-19. Produced via immunoSEQ multiplex PCR; TCRdb's table is partial and in-frame only. The profile shows 60,000 to 75,000 clones, under 85% of them singletons. Which antigens these TCRs recognize remains unknown. Ahead of sequencing, the ViraFEST assay grew antigen-specific CD4+ T cells using viral peptide pools. With more than 9 days of culture completed, CD4+ T cells were isolated. This person's SARS-CoV-2 infection, confirmed by PCR, occurred between March and December 2020. The specimen was CD4+ T cells from PBMCs cultured with HIV peptides, collected before COVID-19 vaccination. Sample subset: HIV-1 Nef peptide pool negative control/reference culture. These receptors were taken from a human donor who had a prior SARS-CoV-2 infection.

The chain is built from TRBV12-5 and TRBJ1-6; D may be TRBD1 (6 bases). In germline, CDR1 is LGHNT, CDR2 FRNRAP. V lost 7 bases to trimming and J lost 5 bases, with 12 bases between them. The CDR3 consists of 14 residues. The DNA for the CDR3 is TGTGCTAGTGCCAAGGACAGCCATAATTCACCCCTCCACTTT. As protein: CASAKDSHNSPLHF. The whole variable domain, filled in from reference TRBV12-5 and TRBJ1-6, reads DARVTQTPRHKVTEMGQEVTMRCQPILGHNTVFWYRQTMMQGLELLAYFRNRAPLDDSGMPKDRFSAEMPDATLATLKIQPSEPRDSAVYFCASAKDSHNSPLHFGNGTRLTVT.

A few counts support this clone. The junction departs from the called germline gene at one end, perhaps through a read error. This sequence joins TRBV5-4 and TRBJ2-7, with a possible D match to TRBD1 (6 bases). The CDR3 spans 12 residues. Germline lookup yields CDR1 SGHNT and CDR2 YYREEE (reference sequence). CDR3 DNA: TGTGCCAGCAGGTTGGACAGTAGCGAGCAGTACTTC. Translated: CASRLDSSEQYF.

V is TRBV5-1 and J is TRBJ2-3; the match to TRBD2 covers 12 bases. The V and J ends lost 0 bases and 0 bases, in that order; junction bases with no gene match: 5. Per the germline V gene, CDR1 is SGHRS and CDR2 is YFSETQ. CDR3 length equals 18 residues. The CDR3 here is CASSLGLAGVGSTDTQYF. The CDR3 bases are TGCGCCAGCAGCTTGGGACTAGCGGGAGTAGGAAGCACAGATACGCAGTATTTT.

In this sample, this clone turned up a few times. V gene TRBV24-1 combines with J gene TRBJ2-1; 8 bases match TRBD2. After removal of 0 bases from V and 5 bases from J, the junction contained 2 bases not matched to a gene. This CDR3 contains 15 residues. Per the germline V gene, CDR1 is KGHDR and CDR2 is SFDVKD. CDR3 coding DNA: TGTGCCACCAGTGATTTGAGGACTAGCCACAATGAGCAGTTCTTC. Residues: CATSDLRTSHNEQFF.

The rearrangement links TRBV9 to TRBJ1-2; tentative D call: TRBD1 (6 bases). Germline CDR1 SGDLS, CDR2 YYNGEE. The CDR3 runs 16 residues. Trimming stripped 1 base from V and 8 bases from J, with 21 bases between. The CDR3: CASSVSLGAGVQGYTF. The CDR3, as DNA: TGTGCCAGCAGCGTATCACTAGGGGCAGGGGTTCAGGGCTACACCTTC.

The CDR3 DNA reads TGTGCCAGCAGCTTAGGCCGGGACAGGGTAAAATACGAGCAGTACTTC. Protein sequence: CASSLGRDRVKYEQYF. V and J are TRBV7-6 and TRBJ2-7; TRBD1 matches at 9 bases. The CDR3 has 16 amino acids. Trimming took 1 base from V and 4 from J; bases not matched to a gene: 8. Looked up from germline, CDR1 is SGHVS and CDR2 is FNYEAQ.

The chain's CDR3 is CASSLAQPDTQYF. CDR3 nucleotide sequence: TGCGCCAGCAGCTTGGCCCAGCCCGATACGCAGTATTTT. This chain links TRBV5-1 with TRBJ2-3; unclear D gene. The V end lost 0 bases, the J end lost 6 bases, and 8 bases lay between the germline ends. The CDR3 spans 13 residues. Looked up from germline, CDR1 is SGHRS and CDR2 is YFSETQ.

The J gene is TRBJ2-1, the V gene TRBV18; the D gene is possibly TRBD1 (5 bases). CDR3 length: 16 residues. V lost 0 bases and J 6 bases, leaving 15 bases between the germline ends. CDR1 and CDR2 (germline): KGHSH, LQKENI. The CDR3 DNA follows: TGTGCCAGCTCACCACCGCGAGACAGTTCCCTCAATGAGCAGTTCTTC. Its translation is CASSPPRDSSLNEQFF.

This chain joins TRBV7-2 and TRBJ2-4; 7 nucleotides line up with TRBD2. Germline lookup yields CDR1 SGHTA and CDR2 FQGNSA. The J segment lost 13 bases and the V segment lost 0 bases, leaving 6 bases of the junction unmatched. This CDR3 comprises 13 residues. The CDR3 reads CASSLARTGGQYF. For the CDR3, the DNA is TGTGCCAGCAGCTTAGCGAGGACGGGGGGACAGTACTTC.

This chain joins TRBV2 and TRBJ1-1; no firm D call. Germline V gene lookup returns CDR1 SNHLY and CDR2 FYNNEI. The ends were cut back, 5 bases at V and 1 base at J, with 5 bases in the middle. The CDR3 loop spans 12 amino acids. The CDR3 sequence is CASSLQNTEAFF. DNA for the CDR3: TGTGCCAGCAGTTTACAGAACACTGAAGCTTTCTTT.

The DNA of the CDR3 is TGTGCCAGCAGCGTAGACGGAAACACCATATATTTT. It yields the protein CASSVDGNTIYF. The V gene is TRBV9, the J gene TRBJ1-3; D remains ambiguous. V lost 0 bases to trimming and J lost 4 bases, with 2 bases between them. The germline CDR1 and CDR2 sequences are SGDLS and YYNGEE. This CDR3 region has 12 residues.

J is TRBJ2-3 and V is TRBV5-1, with 8 bases lining up with TRBD2. The length of the CDR3 is 15 residues. Trimming took 5 bases from V and 1 from J; bases not matched to a gene: 6. Germline V gives CDR1 SGHRS, CDR2 YFSETQ. The CDR3: CASSPSTSGTDTQYF. In nucleotides, the CDR3 is TGCGCCAGCAGTCCCTCGACTAGCGGCACAGATACGCAGTATTTT.

This chain links TRBV5-4 with TRBJ1-3; TRBD1 matches 7 bases. Germline V gives CDR1 SGHNT, CDR2 YYREEE (reference sequence). The junction had 4 bases not matched to a gene; V was cut back by 5 bases and J by 2 bases. The CDR3 extends over 14 amino acids. The CDR3 reads CASSTGVPGNTIYF. The CDR3, as DNA: TGTGCCAGCAGTACAGGGGTCCCTGGAAACACCATATATTTT.

This chain connects TRBV28 to TRBJ2-5, with D tentatively TRBD2 (5 bases). This CDR3 comprises 15 residues. Germline CDR1 reads MDHEN; CDR2 reads SYDVKM. V shed 7 bases and J shed 2 bases, with 17 bases lying between them. This CDR3 reads CASNQRGGGQETQYF. CDR3 DNA: TGTGCCAGCAATCAAAGAGGCGGAGGACAAGAGACCCAGTACTTC.

The chain links TRBV4-1 to TRBJ1-4; the D gene is possibly TRBD1 (5 bases). Germline CDR1 reads MGHRA; CDR2 reads YSYEKL. The CDR3 length is 18 residues. Trimming pared 1 base from V and 0 bases from J, leaving 15 bases between. This CDR3 is CASSQGRGESTTNEKLFF. For the CDR3, the DNA is TGCGCCAGCAGCCAAGGCCGGGGGGAAAGTACAACTAATGAAAAACTGTTTTTT.

The V call is TRBV29-1, the J call TRBJ1-5; D is unresolved. The V gene lost 0 bases and the J gene lost 2 bases, with 20 bases spanning the gap. The CDR3 length is 18 residues. Germline lookup yields CDR1 SQVTM and CDR2 ANQGSEA. As DNA, the CDR3 is TGCAGCGTTGAAGATCGTTGGAGGGTTGAAGAATGCAATCAGCCCCAGCATTTT. Residues: CSVEDRWRVEECNQPQHF.